This passage covers 6 T cell receptor beta chains from one sample sequenced in a study of shared clonotypes between healthy human individuals (dated by TCRdb to the early 2020s). Preparation of the library involved the immunoSEQ multiplex PCR assay. Here the immuneACCESS table is served through TCRdb, limited to in-frame sequences with V and J called. Missing clones are a known gap in these copies; in checked studies unresolved V genes cover under half, and the rest lacks a known reason. Here the sample has more than 400,000 clones; roughly 95% occur a single time. In total, the top ten clones hold approximately 0.06% of the sample. The specimen sequenced was naive CD4+ T cells sorted from blood. The cell subset or site label of this sample denotes: CD45RA+ positively selected. The receptor set was obtained from a woman in her 30s in good health.

The J gene is TRBJ2-1, the V gene TRBV4-1, with TRBD2 matching 8 bases. The germline CDR1 and CDR2 sequences are MGHRA and YSYEKL. V lost 1 base and J lost 3; bases outside the gene matches: 8. This CDR3 contains 17 residues. The CDR3 region is CASSQVKTGLVYNEQFF. The CDR3 DNA is TGCGCCAGCAGCCAAGTCAAAACGGGACTAGTCTACAATGAGCAGTTCTTC.

This clone was seen just once. The chain has TRBV5-1 and TRBJ1-1; D is undetermined. The germline CDR1 and CDR2 sequences are SGHRS and YFSETQ. The CDR3 covers 16 residues. V dropped 0 bases and J dropped 0 bases, with 12 bases sitting between them. CDR3 loop: CASSLVNSQLNTEAFF. CDR3 in DNA: TGCGCCAGCAGCTTGGTAAATTCGCAGCTGAACACTGAAGCTTTCTTT. Using reference TRBV5-1 and TRBJ1-1 for the parts outside the CDR3, the full variable domain is KAGVTQTPRYLIKTRGQQVTLSCSPISGHRSVSWYQQTPGQGLQFLFEYFSETQRNKGNFPGRFSGRQFSNSRSEMNVSTLELGDSALYLCASSLVNSQLNTEAFFGQGTRLTVV.

A note on this clone: The sample holds other DNA sequences that translate to the same CDR3. The V call is TRBV11-2, the J call TRBJ2-2; TRBD2 matches 10 bases. This CDR3 comprises 16 residues. Germline V lookup: CDR1 SGHAT, CDR2 FQNNGV. V lost 5 bases, J lost 0 bases, and 3 bases stayed unmatched. The CDR3 sequence is CASSRTSGANTGELFF. The DNA of the CDR3 is TGTGCCAGCAGCCGTACTAGCGGGGCGAACACCGGGGAGCTGTTTTTT.

This sequence joins TRBV7-3 and TRBJ2-7, with 8 nucleotides matching TRBD2. This CDR3 comprises 15 residues. Looked up from germline, CDR1 is SGHTA and CDR2 is FQGTGA. V dropped 6 bases and J dropped 1; count of bases not matched to a gene: 8. CDR3 bases: TGTGCCAGCAGTCCCTCGAGCGGGAGTTCCTACGAGCAGTACTTC. Its protein product is CASSPSSGSSYEQYF.

The chain has TRBV25-1 and TRBJ1-3, with D possibly TRBD1 on 5 matching bases. Germline V CDR1 and CDR2: MGHDK, SYGVNS. The V end lost 4 bases, the J end lost 4 bases, and 8 bases lay between the germline ends. CDR3 size: 13 residues. This chain's CDR3 is CASSGGAGNTIYF. The CDR3 bases are TGTGCCAGCAGTGGTGGGGCAGGAAACACCATATATTTT. The full variable domain, rest sourced from reference TRBV25-1 and TRBJ1-3, is EADIYQTPRYLVIGTGKKITLECSQTMGHDKMYWYQQDPGMELHLIHYSYGVNSTEKGDLSSESTVSRIRTEHFPLTLESARPSHTSQYLCASSGGAGNTIYFGEGSWLTVV.

This chain connects TRBV6-1 to TRBJ2-7, with 7 bases identical to TRBD1. V shed 6 bases and J 3 bases; nucleotides not matched to a gene: 11. Germline V lookup: CDR1 MNHNS, CDR2 SASEGT. This CDR3 is 15 amino acids long. The CDR3 nucleotides are TGTGCCAGCAGCCAAAGACAGGGCCCTGTCTACGAGCAGTACTTC. Encoded protein: CASSQRQGPVYEQYF.